Sequencing of this T cell receptor beta chain was carried out in a study of PD-L1 blockade in urothelial cancer. As for the study in general: Atezolizumab 1,200 mg was given intravenously every 3 weeks, starting 2014. The study's findings and limits: A below-median TCR clonality in blood before treatment predicted better survival.

Sample time point: pretreatment peripheral blood. TCRdb's copy holds only in-frame clones and misses some; the assay was immunoSEQ multiplex PCR. This sample yields more than 45,000 clones, of which about 75% are seen a single time; less than 5% belongs to the top ten. This clone counts as medium-sized. As yet, its antigen is unknown. This material consisted of PBMCs, taken around atezolizumab (anti-PD-L1) treatment. The source of this sequence is a man aged 70-80 years with urothelial cancer.

The CDR3 coding sequence is TGTGCCAGCACCCATGGGCCAGGGTACTACGAGCAGTACTTC. This translates into CASTHGPGYYEQYF. The chain has TRBV7-9 and TRBJ2-7, with a possible D match to TRBD1 (5 bases). Germline CDR1 SEHNR, CDR2 FQNEAQ (reference sequence). The CDR3 covers 14 residues. The V gene lost 7 bases and the J gene lost 3 bases, with 16 bases spanning the gap.